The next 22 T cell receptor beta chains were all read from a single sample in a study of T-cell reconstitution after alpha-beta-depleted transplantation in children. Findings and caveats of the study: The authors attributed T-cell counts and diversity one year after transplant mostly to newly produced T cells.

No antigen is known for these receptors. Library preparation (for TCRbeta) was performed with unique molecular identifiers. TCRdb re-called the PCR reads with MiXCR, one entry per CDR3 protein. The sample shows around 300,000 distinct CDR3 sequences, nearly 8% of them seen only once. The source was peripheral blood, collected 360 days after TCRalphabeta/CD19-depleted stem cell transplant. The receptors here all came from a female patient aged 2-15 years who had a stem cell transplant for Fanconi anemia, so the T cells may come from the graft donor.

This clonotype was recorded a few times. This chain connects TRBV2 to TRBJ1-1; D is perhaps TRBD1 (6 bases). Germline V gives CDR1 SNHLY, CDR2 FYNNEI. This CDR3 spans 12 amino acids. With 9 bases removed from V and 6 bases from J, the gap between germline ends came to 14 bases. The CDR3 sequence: CARILDSPEAFF. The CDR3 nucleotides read TGTGCCAGAATATTGGACAGCCCTGAAGCTTTCTTT.

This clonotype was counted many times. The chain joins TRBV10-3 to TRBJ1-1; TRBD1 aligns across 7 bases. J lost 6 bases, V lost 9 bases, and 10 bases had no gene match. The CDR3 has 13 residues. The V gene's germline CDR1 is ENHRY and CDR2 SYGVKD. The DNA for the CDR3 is TGTGCCATGACGACAGGGAGTGGCGCTGAAGCTTTCTTT. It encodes CAMTTGSGAEAFF.

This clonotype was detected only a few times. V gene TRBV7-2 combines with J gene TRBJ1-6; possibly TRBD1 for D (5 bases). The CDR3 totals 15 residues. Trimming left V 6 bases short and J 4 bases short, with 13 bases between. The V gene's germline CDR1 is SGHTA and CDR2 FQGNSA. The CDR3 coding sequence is TGTGCCAGCAGTTATGCAGGGTTGTATAATTCACCCCTCCACTTT. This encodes CASSYAGLYNSPLHF.

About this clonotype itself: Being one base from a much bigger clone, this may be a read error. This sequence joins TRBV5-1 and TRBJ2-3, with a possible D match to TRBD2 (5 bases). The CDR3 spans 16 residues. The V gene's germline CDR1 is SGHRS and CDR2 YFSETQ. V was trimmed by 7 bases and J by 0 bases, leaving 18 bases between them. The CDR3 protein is CASGTGLESSTDTQYF. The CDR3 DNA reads TGCGCCAGCGGAACCGGACTTGAGAGTAGCACAGATACGCAGTATTTT.

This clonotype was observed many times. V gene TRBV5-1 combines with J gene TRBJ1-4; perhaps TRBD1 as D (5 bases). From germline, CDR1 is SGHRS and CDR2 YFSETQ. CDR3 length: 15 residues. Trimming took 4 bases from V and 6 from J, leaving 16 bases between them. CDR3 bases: TGCGCCAGCAGCACGGGACCCACCCAGGATGAAAAACTGTTTTTT. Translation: CASSTGPTQDEKLFF.

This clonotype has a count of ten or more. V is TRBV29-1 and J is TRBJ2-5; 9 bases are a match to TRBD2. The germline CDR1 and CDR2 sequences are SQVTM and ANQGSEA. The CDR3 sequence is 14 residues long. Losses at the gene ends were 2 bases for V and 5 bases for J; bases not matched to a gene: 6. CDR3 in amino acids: CSVEFAGGRETQYF. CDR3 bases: TGCAGCGTTGAATTTGCGGGGGGGCGGGAGACCCAGTACTTC.

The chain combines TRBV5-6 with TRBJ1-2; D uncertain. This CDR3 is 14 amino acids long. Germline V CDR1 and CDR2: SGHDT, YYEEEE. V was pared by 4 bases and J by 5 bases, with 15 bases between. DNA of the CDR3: TGTGCCAGCAGCCAGCGGGAACGGCATTATGGCTACACCTTC. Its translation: CASSQRERHYGYTF.

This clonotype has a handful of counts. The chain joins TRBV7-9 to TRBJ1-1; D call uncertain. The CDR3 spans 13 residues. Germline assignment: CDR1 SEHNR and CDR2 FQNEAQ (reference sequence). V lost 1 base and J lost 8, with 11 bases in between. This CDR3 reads CASSLVVEGEAFF. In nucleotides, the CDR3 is TGTGCCAGCAGCTTAGTCGTTGAGGGAGAAGCTTTCTTT.

Here the CDR3 reads CANPRGPLYGYTF. The CDR3 bases are TGTGCCAACCCCAGGGGTCCTCTCTATGGCTACACCTTC. This chain joins TRBV25-1 and TRBJ1-2, with D maybe TRBD1 (6 bases). This CDR3 region has 13 residues. Germline V lookup: CDR1 MGHDK, CDR2 SYGVNS. Trimming stripped 10 bases from V and 4 bases from J, with 16 bases between.

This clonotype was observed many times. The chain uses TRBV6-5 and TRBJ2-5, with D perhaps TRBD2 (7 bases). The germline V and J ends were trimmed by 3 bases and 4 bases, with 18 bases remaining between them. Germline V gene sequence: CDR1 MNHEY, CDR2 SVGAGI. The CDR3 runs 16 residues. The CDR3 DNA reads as TGTGCCAGCAGTTATTTTCCGGGGGGCGTCAGAGAGACCCAGTACTTC. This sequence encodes CASSYFPGGVRETQYF.

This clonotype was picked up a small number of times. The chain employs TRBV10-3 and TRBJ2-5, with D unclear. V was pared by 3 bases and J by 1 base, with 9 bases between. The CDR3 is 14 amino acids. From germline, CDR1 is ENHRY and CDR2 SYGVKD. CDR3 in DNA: TGTGCCATCAGTGACGATGGGCCCCAAGAGACCCAGTACTTC. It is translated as CAISDDGPQETQYF.

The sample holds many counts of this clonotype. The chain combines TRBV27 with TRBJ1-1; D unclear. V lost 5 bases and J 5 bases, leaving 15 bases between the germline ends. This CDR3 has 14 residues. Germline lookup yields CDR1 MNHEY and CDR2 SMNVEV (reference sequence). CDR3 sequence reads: CASSPYSIVTEAFF. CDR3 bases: TGTGCCAGCAGTCCCTATTCTATAGTGACTGAAGCTTTCTTT.

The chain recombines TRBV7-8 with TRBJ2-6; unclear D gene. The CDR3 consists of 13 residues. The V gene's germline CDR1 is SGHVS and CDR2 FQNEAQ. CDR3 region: CAARSSGANVLTF. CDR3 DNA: TGTGCTGCACGTAGCTCTGGGGCCAACGTCCTGACTTTC.

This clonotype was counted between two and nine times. CDR3 region: CASSLGGSLNTEAFF. CDR3 DNA: TGCGCCAGCAGCTTAGGAGGGTCCCTGAACACTGAAGCTTTCTTT. The chain carries TRBV5-1 and TRBJ1-1; D remains unclear. The CDR3 covers 15 residues. Deletions cut 2 bases from V and 0 bases from J, with 11 bases between. The germline V gene encodes CDR1 SGHRS and CDR2 YFSETQ.

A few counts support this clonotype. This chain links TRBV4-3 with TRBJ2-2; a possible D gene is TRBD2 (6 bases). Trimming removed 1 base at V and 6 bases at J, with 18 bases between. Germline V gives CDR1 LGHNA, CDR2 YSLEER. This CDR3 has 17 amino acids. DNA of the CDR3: TGCGCCAGCAGCCAAGTAAGGGACTCCCAACAGGCCGGGGAGCTGTTTTTT. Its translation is CASSQVRDSQQAGELFF.

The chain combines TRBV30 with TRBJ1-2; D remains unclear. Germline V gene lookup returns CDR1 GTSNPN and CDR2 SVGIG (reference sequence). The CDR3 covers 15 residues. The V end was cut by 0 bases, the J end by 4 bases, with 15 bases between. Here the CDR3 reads CAWSVRRRPFYGYTF. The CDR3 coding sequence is TGTGCCTGGAGTGTACGACGAAGGCCCTTCTATGGCTACACCTTC. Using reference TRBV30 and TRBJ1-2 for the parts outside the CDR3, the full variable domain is SQTIHQWPATLVQPVGSPLSLECTVEGTSNPNLYWYRQAAGRGLQLLFYSVGIGQISSEVPQNLSASRPQDRQFILSSKKLLLSDSGFYLCAWSVRRRPFYGYTFGSGTRLTVV.

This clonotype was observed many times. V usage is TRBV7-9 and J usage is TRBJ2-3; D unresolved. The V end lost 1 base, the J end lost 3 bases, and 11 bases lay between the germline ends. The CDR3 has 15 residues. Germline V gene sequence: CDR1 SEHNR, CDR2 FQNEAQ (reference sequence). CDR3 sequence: CASSLGHKRTDTQYF. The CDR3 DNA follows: TGTGCCAGCAGCTTAGGCCATAAGAGGACAGATACGCAGTATTTT.

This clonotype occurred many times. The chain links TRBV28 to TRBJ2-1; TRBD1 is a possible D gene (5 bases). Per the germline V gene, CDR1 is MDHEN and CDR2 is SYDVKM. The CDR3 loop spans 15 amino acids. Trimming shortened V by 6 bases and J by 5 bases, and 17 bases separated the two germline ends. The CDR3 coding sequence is TGTGCCAGCAGCCCGGTTGGGCAGGGAAACAATGAGCAGTTCTTC. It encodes CASSPVGQGNNEQFF.

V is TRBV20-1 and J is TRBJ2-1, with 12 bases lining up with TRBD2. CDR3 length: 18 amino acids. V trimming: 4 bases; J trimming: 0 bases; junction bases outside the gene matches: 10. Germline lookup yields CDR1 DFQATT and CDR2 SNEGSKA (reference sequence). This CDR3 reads CSAMLAGGSDDSYNEQFF. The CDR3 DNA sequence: TGCAGTGCTATGCTAGCGGGGGGGAGTGATGACTCCTACAATGAGCAGTTCTTC.

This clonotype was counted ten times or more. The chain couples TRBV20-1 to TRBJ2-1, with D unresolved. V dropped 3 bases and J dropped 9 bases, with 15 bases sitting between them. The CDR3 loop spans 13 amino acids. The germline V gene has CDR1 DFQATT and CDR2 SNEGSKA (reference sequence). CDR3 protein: CSARFQAISEQFF. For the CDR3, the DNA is TGCAGTGCTAGGTTTCAGGCGATTAGTGAGCAGTTCTTC.

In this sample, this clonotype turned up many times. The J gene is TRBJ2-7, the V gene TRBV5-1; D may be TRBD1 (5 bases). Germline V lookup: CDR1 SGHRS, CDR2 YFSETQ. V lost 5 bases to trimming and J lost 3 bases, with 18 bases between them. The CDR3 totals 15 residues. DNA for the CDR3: TGCGCCAGCAGTCGGAACCAAGACGGACACTACGAGCAGTACTTC. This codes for CASSRNQDGHYEQYF. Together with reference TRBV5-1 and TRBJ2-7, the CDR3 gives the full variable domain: KAGVTQTPRYLIKTRGQQVTLSCSPISGHRSVSWYQQTPGQGLQFLFEYFSETQRNKGNFPGRFSGRQFSNSRSEMNVSTLELGDSALYLCASSRNQDGHYEQYFGPGTRLTVT.

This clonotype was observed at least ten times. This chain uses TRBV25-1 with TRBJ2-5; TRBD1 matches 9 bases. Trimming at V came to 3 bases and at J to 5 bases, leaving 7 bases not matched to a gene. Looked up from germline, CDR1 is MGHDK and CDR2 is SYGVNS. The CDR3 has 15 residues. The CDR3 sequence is CASSDGTGPWETQYF. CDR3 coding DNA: TGTGCCAGCAGTGACGGGACAGGGCCTTGGGAGACCCAGTACTTC.